This TCR beta chain was captured by sequencing in a study of early T cells in non-severe SARS-CoV-2 infection. TCRdb re-derived calls from the 5' RACE reads in MiXCR, one entry per CDR3 protein. Of 25,000 to 35,000 distinct CDR3 sequences listed, around 6% were seen once; the top ten hold 4.5% to 6%. Ten or more counts support this clonotype. Sequenced sample: whole blood. The TCR sequence derives from an adult who was a healthcare worker with PCR-confirmed SARS-CoV-2 infection or an uninfected control (not recorded which).

The CDR3 here is CASSRVLGAGGVPGANVLTF. For the CDR3, the DNA is TGCGCCAGCAGCCGCGTCCTGGGGGCAGGGGGCGTTCCTGGGGCCAACGTCCTGACTTTC. This chain connects TRBV4-3 to TRBJ2-6, with 8 bases lining up with TRBD1. V lost 4 bases, J lost 2 bases, and 16 bases stayed unmatched. CDR3 size: 20 residues. In germline, CDR1 is LGHNA, CDR2 YSLEER.